The 31 T cell receptor beta chains below all came from one sample that was sequenced in a study of blood T cell repertoires in COVID-19. The assay was immunoSEQ multiplex PCR, and TCRdb's table has in-frame clones only and misses some. Of 150,000 to 200,000 clones in the sample, approximately 85% were seen once. The sequencing sample was made of peripheral blood. Every receptor here comes from an older woman with COVID-19, enrolled during active disease.

This clone was observed once. The V and J genes are TRBV7-3 and TRBJ2-1; no clear D. Germline V gene lookup returns CDR1 SGHTA and CDR2 FQGTGA. V gave up 1 base and J gave up 6 bases, with 10 bases separating them. The CDR3 is 14 amino acids. The CDR3 spells CASSLNNRVNEQFF. CDR3 DNA sequence: TGTGCCAGCAGCTTAAATAATAGAGTCAATGAGCAGTTCTTC.

The genes are TRBV3-1 (or the pseudogene TRBV3-2) and TRBJ1-4; D call uncertain. Trimming took 2 bases from V and 5 from J, leaving 12 bases between them. The CDR3 contains 15 residues. CDR1 and CDR2 from the germline V gene are LGHDT and YNNKEL (reference sequence). CDR3 loop: CASSQLSRPNEKLFF. CDR3 bases: TGTGCCAGCAGCCAACTCTCCCGTCCCAATGAAAAACTGTTTTTT.

The chain combines TRBV15 with TRBJ1-1; unclear D gene. Germline CDR1 reads LNHNV; CDR2 reads YYDKDF (reference sequence). V lost 4 bases to trimming and J lost 0 bases, with 12 bases between them. CDR3 length equals 15 residues. The DNA for the CDR3 is TGTGCCACCAGCATTGGACTGACTATGAACACTGAAGCTTTCTTT. Protein: CATSIGLTMNTEAFF.

CDR3 bases: TGTGCCAGTAGTATGTCGACAGGGGGCACCACCGGGGAGCTGTTTTTT. Protein: CASSMSTGGTTGELFF. The chain recombines TRBV19 with TRBJ2-2, with 10 bases lining up with TRBD1. This CDR3 has 16 amino acids. The V segment lost 3 bases and the J segment 4 bases; nucleotides outside the gene matches: 5. In germline, CDR1 is LNHDA, CDR2 SQIVND (reference sequence).

The chain is built from TRBV2 and TRBJ1-6, with unresolved D. CDR1 and CDR2 from the germline V gene are SNHLY and FYNNEI. This CDR3 is built from 16 residues. V lost 2 bases and J lost 0, with 8 bases in between. DNA for the CDR3: TGTGCCAGCAGTGAACGGTCTAGCTCCTATAATTCACCCCTCCACTTT. Encoded protein: CASSERSSSYNSPLHF.

The V and J genes are TRBV27 and TRBJ1-4; 10 positions agree with TRBD1. V dropped 4 bases and J dropped 3; count of bases not matched to a gene: 11. The CDR3 has 18 residues. CDR1 is MNHEY, CDR2 SMNVEV, per germline (reference sequence). The CDR3 nucleotides are TGTGCCAGCAGTTCCTATTGGGGACAGGGGATCTCTAATGAAAAACTGTTTTTT. Translated, it gives CASSSYWGQGISNEKLFF.

This clone was counted only a few times. This rearrangement joins TRBV5-1 to TRBJ1-5; weak D call: TRBD1 (5 bases). The germline V and J ends were trimmed by 0 bases and 6 bases, with 13 bases remaining between them. CDR3 length: 15 residues. Germline V lookup: CDR1 SGHRS, CDR2 YFSETQ. The CDR3: CASSLGGAPFQPQHF. The CDR3 DNA reads as TGCGCCAGCAGCTTGGGCGGGGCTCCTTTTCAGCCCCAGCATTTT.

This clone turned up a few times. J is TRBJ1-2 and V is TRBV28; D possibly corresponds to TRBD1 (6 bases). The CDR3 extends over 12 amino acids. Trimming left V 6 bases short and J 2 bases short, with 7 bases between. The germline gives CDR1 MDHEN, CDR2 SYDVKM. The CDR3 spells CASRGQNYGYTF. CDR3 nucleotide sequence: TGTGCCAGCAGAGGACAGAACTATGGCTACACCTTC.

The chain recombines TRBV11-1 with TRBJ2-1; 8 positions match TRBD2. The CDR3 sequence is 16 residues long. With 5 bases clipped from V and 8 bases from J, the junction kept 14 bases outside the gene matches. Looked up from germline, CDR1 is SGHAT and CDR2 is FQDESV (reference sequence). The CDR3 DNA reads TGTGCCAGCAGCCCCCGGGGCAGCGGGAGACCCTATGAGCAGTTCTTC. Its translation: CASSPRGSGRPYEQFF.

This rearrangement joins TRBV19 to TRBJ1-5, with D unresolved. The CDR3 totals 14 residues. The V end was cut by 1 base, the J end by 6 bases, with 10 bases between. Germline lookup yields CDR1 LNHDA and CDR2 SQIVND (reference sequence). The CDR3 DNA follows: TGTGCCAGTAGTATAGGAGGGAGAGGTCAGCCCCAGCATTTT. Its translation: CASSIGGRGQPQHF.

V and J are TRBV29-1 and TRBJ1-1, with D possibly being TRBD1 (6 bases). The V gene's germline CDR1 is SQVTM and CDR2 ANQGSEA. V was clipped by 7 bases and J by 0 bases, with 15 bases between them. The length of the CDR3 is 14 residues. DNA of the CDR3: TGCAGCGGTCGACAGGCAACCCTGAACACTGAAGCTTTCTTT. Its protein is CSGRQATLNTEAFF.

The genes are TRBV19 and TRBJ2-2; no firm D call. Germline V gene data show CDR1 as LNHDA and CDR2 as SQIVND (reference sequence). The CDR3 extends over 14 amino acids. Trimming removed 5 bases from V and 4 bases from J, with 11 bases in between. CDR3 sequence (DNA): TGTGCCAGTAGTCCCCGACTGTTCACCGGGGAGCTGTTTTTT. Its protein is CASSPRLFTGELFF.

This chain joins TRBV6-5 and TRBJ1-1, with no clear D. V was cut by 4 bases and J by 10 bases, with 13 bases left in between. This CDR3 spans 12 amino acids. CDR1 is MNHEY and CDR2 is SVGAGI in the germline V gene. CDR3 residues: CASSSVTGGAFF. The DNA for the CDR3 is TGTGCCAGCAGTTCCGTCACCGGTGGAGCTTTCTTT.

This clone was detected only once. CDR3 DNA: TGCGCCAGCAGCTTGGCTCCACAAGGGGAGCTGTTTTTT. It is translated as CASSLAPQGELFF. V and J are TRBV5-1 and TRBJ2-2; D unclear. The germline V gene encodes CDR1 SGHRS and CDR2 YFSETQ. V was pared by 0 bases and J by 8 bases, with 8 bases between. The CDR3 covers 13 residues.

The V call is TRBV28, the J call TRBJ2-1; 7 bases match TRBD2. CDR3 length equals 14 residues. CDR1 and CDR2 (germline): MDHEN, SYDVKM. Germline trimming cut 4 bases from V and 12 bases from J; bases unmatched to any gene: 12. The CDR3 reads CASSSPQGLDGQFF. CDR3 DNA sequence: TGTGCCAGCAGTTCCCCACAAGGACTAGATGGGCAGTTCTTC.

The genes are TRBV6-6 and TRBJ1-6; no clear D gene. The CDR3 consists of 13 residues. From germline, CDR1 is MNHNY and CDR2 SVGAGI (reference sequence). With 10 bases removed from V and 5 bases from J, the gap between germline ends came to 12 bases. The CDR3 spells CATRGTNNSPLHF. Here the CDR3 DNA reads TGTGCCACCCGTGGCACGAATAATTCACCCCTCCACTTT.

The chain links TRBV9 to TRBJ1-2, with a possible D match to TRBD1 (5 bases). CDR1 is SGDLS and CDR2 is YYNGEE in the germline V gene. V was pared by 4 bases and J by 1 base, with 14 bases between. The CDR3 sequence is 15 residues long. CDR3 coding DNA: TGTGCCAGCAGCCCGGAGACAGTCCTTAACTATGGCTACACCTTC. Translation gives CASSPETVLNYGYTF.

The chain is built from TRBV18 and TRBJ2-2; D ambiguous. The CDR3 has 14 amino acids. Germline CDR1 KGHSH, CDR2 LQKENI. V was shortened by 6 bases and J by 5 bases, with 13 bases between the two germline ends. The CDR3 is CASSRQQRTGELFF. Here the CDR3 DNA reads TGTGCCAGCTCGCGGCAGCAAAGAACCGGGGAGCTGTTTTTT.

The genes are TRBV10-3 and TRBJ1-2; 8 bases align to TRBD1. V lost 6 bases and J lost 9; bases outside the gene matches: 3. Germline values: CDR1 ENHRY, CDR2 SYGVKD. The CDR3 is 11 amino acids. The CDR3 reads CAIRTGESYTF. CDR3 nucleotide sequence: TGTGCCATCAGGACAGGGGAAAGCTACACCTTC.

The chain employs TRBV21-1 and TRBJ2-1; TRBD2, the D gene given by the table, was not confirmed from the DNA. TRBV21-1 is a listed pseudogene. The CDR3 sequence is 17 residues long. CDR3 loop: CASSKVHPLRGVYEQFF. Written as DNA, the CDR3 is TGTGCCAGCAGCAAAGTCCACCCCCTGCGGGGGGTCTATGAGCAGTTCTTC.

This clone was detected once. V usage is TRBV6-4 and J usage is TRBJ1-1, with D maybe TRBD1 (6 bases). The CDR3 has 14 amino acids. In germline, CDR1 is MRHNA, CDR2 SNTAGT. Trimming left V 5 bases short and J 4 bases short, with 14 bases between. CDR3 nucleotide sequence: TGTGCCAGCAGTCCGGGACATACGGGCACTGAAGCTTTCTTT. Amino acids: CASSPGHTGTEAFF.

The sample holds many counts of this clone. The V gene is TRBV19, the J gene TRBJ1-1; the D is unclear. V lost 1 base and J lost 8, with 11 bases in between. CDR1 and CDR2 from the germline V gene are LNHDA and SQIVND (reference sequence). The length of the CDR3 is 13 residues. The CDR3 is CASSIGVRAEAFF. The CDR3 coding sequence is TGTGCCAGTAGTATAGGGGTGCGGGCGGAAGCTTTCTTT.

As for this clone: A junction boundary mismatches the germline segment, possibly from a read error. The chain has TRBV2 and TRBJ1-5, with no clear D. CDR3 length: 13 residues. Germline CDR1 SNHLY, CDR2 FYNNEI. The CDR3 coding sequence is TGTGCCAGCAGTGCCAGTAGCAATCAGCCCCGGCATTTT. This sequence encodes CASSASSNQPRHF.

This rearrangement joins TRBV2 to TRBJ2-1; D possibly corresponds to TRBD1 (6 bases). Per the germline V gene, CDR1 is SNHLY and CDR2 is FYNNEI. Trimming shortened V by 3 bases and J by 9 bases, and 12 bases separated the two germline ends. CDR3 length: 13 residues. The CDR3 is CASSEPLRGEQFF. The DNA of the CDR3 is TGTGCCAGCAGTGAGCCCCTCAGGGGTGAGCAGTTCTTC.

This clone occurred a few times. The chain joins TRBV4-2 to TRBJ1-2; TRBD1 aligns across 7 bases. There are 14 residues in the CDR3. After removal of 4 bases from V and 6 bases from J, the junction contained 8 bases not matched to a gene. From germline, CDR1 is LGHNA and CDR2 YNFKEQ. CDR3 DNA: TGTGCCAGCAGCCCAACTCGACAGGGAGATGGCTACACCTTC. Its translation: CASSPTRQGDGYTF.

The rearrangement links TRBV5-1 to TRBJ1-3; 8 nucleotides match TRBD1. CDR3 length: 15 residues. Germline V gene data show CDR1 as SGHRS and CDR2 as YFSETQ. The V segment lost 4 bases and the J segment 0 bases; nucleotides outside the gene matches: 3. CDR3 sequence reads: CASSLGQASGNTIYF. CDR3 nucleotides: TGCGCCAGCAGCCTGGGACAGGCCTCTGGAAACACCATATATTTT. Combining the CDR3 with reference TRBV5-1 and TRBJ1-3 gives the whole variable domain KAGVTQTPRYLIKTRGQQVTLSCSPISGHRSVSWYQQTPGQGLQFLFEYFSETQRNKGNFPGRFSGRQFSNSRSEMNVSTLELGDSALYLCASSLGQASGNTIYFGEGSWLTVV.

V gene TRBV19 combines with J gene TRBJ1-1, with 10 bases matching TRBD1. This CDR3 is 16 amino acids long. Losses at the gene ends were 7 bases for V and 5 bases for J; bases not matched to a gene: 13. Germline values: CDR1 LNHDA, CDR2 SQIVND (reference sequence). DNA of the CDR3: TGTGCCAGTACCCAAGGGACAGGGGTTAGGGTAACTGAAGCTTTCTTT. It encodes CASTQGTGVRVTEAFF.

The chain recombines TRBV28 with TRBJ1-2; the D gene is possibly TRBD1 (6 bases). CDR3 length equals 14 residues. With 2 bases removed from V and 4 bases from J, the gap between germline ends came to 11 bases. Germline V gene sequence: CDR1 MDHEN, CDR2 SYDVKM. The CDR3 loop is CASSLSTGLYGYTF. CDR3 nucleotides: TGTGCCAGCAGTTTAAGCACAGGGCTCTATGGCTACACCTTC.

This sequence joins TRBV28 and TRBJ1-2; D is unclear. Trimming took 2 bases from V and 1 from J, leaving 11 bases between them. The CDR3 runs 15 residues. Germline V gene lookup returns CDR1 MDHEN and CDR2 SYDVKM. The DNA for the CDR3 is TGTGCCAGCAGTTTAGGGCCTGGTGTTAACTATGGCTACACCTTC. Encoded protein: CASSLGPGVNYGYTF.

This clone was found a few times. The chain joins TRBV3-1 (or the pseudogene TRBV3-2) to TRBJ2-7; 11 nucleotides match TRBD2. The CDR3 is 15 amino acids. Germline-derived CDR1 and CDR2 are LGHDT and YNNKEL (reference sequence). The V and J ends lost 4 bases and 2 bases, in that order; junction bases with no gene match: 4. The CDR3: CASSRGTSGTYEQYF. CDR3 in DNA: TGTGCCAGCAGCCGTGGGACTAGCGGTACCTACGAGCAGTACTTC.

The chain is built from TRBV30 and TRBJ2-7; D is possibly TRBD2 (7 bases). CDR3 size: 14 residues. V lost 0 bases and J lost 3, with 12 bases in between. CDR1 GTSNPN and CDR2 SVGIG come from the germline V gene (reference sequence). The CDR3 protein is CAWSVGGELYEQYF. The CDR3 bases are TGTGCCTGGAGTGTAGGGGGGGAACTCTACGAGCAGTACTTC.